The T cell receptor (beta chain) under discussion was sequenced for a study of blood T cell repertoires in COVID-19. Per the study methods: Estimation of nucleated cell counts relied on the amplification of reference gene primers. TCRdb's copy holds only in-frame clones and misses some; the assay was immunoSEQ multiplex PCR. V and J calls and clone size are copied from that table; D and trimming were computed from the DNA. The data contain around 300,000 clones, about 90% of them seen just once; the ten biggest clones take up less than 2.5%. CDR3 length: 12 amino acids. Per germline, CDR1 DFQATT and CDR2 SNEGSKA (reference sequence). V shed 3 bases and J shed 5 bases, with 9 bases lying between them.

The source is a woman in her twenties or thirties who had recovered from COVID-19. Source material: peripheral blood. The chain recombines TRBV20-1 with TRBJ2-3, with D unclear. The CDR3 region has the DNA TGCAGTGCTAGTGGTGGCGGAGATACGCAGTATTTT. Translated, it gives CSASGGGDTQYF.